Included here is one T cell receptor beta chain sequence, with context. This likely reflects a read error, since a far larger clone is one base away. V was clipped by 0 bases and J by 3 bases; unmatched bases: 5. Germline lookup yields CDR1 SGHRS and CDR2 YFSETQ. This CDR3 spans 16 amino acids. These data belong to a study of control samples from healthy donors and cancer patients. Profiled with immunoSEQ multiplex PCR; TCRdb holds only in-frame clones, not every one. In the table there are about 120,000 clones, roughly 92% of which are singletons. The sequence came from a man younger than 30 in good health. The chain couples TRBV5-1 to TRBJ1-1, with 10 bases fitting TRBD1. The sample taken for sequencing was blood. This chain's CDR3 is CASSLGTGGWYTEAFF. CDR3 coding DNA: TGCGCCAGCAGCTTGGGGACAGGGGGGTGGTACACTGAAGCTTTCTTT.